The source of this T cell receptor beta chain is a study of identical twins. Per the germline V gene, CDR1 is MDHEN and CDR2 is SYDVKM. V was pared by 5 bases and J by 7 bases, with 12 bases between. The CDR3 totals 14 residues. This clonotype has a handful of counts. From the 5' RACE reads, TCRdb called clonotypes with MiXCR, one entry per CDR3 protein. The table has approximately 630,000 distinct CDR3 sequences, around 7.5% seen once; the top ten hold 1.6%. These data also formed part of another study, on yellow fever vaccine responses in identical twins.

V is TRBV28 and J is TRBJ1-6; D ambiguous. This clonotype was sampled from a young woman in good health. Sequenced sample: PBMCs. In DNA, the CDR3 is TGTGCCAGCAGTGCCGACCTCTGGAATTCACCCCTCCACTTT. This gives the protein CASSADLWNSPLHF.